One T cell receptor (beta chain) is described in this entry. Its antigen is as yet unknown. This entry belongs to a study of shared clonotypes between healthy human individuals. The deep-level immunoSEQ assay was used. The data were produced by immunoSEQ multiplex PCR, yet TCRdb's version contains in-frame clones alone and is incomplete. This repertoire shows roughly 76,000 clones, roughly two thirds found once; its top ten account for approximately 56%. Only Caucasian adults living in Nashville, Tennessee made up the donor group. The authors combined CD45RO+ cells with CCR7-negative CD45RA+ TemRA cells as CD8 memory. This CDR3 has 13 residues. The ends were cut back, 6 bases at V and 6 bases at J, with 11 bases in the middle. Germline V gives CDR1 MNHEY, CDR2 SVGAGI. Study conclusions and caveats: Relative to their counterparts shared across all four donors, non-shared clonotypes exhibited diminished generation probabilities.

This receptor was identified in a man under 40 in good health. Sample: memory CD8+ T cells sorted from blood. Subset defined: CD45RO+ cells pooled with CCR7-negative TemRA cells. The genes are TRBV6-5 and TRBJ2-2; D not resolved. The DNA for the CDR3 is TGTGCCAGCAGCCCCGTTGACCCCGGGGAGCTGTTTTTT. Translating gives CASSPVDPGELFF.